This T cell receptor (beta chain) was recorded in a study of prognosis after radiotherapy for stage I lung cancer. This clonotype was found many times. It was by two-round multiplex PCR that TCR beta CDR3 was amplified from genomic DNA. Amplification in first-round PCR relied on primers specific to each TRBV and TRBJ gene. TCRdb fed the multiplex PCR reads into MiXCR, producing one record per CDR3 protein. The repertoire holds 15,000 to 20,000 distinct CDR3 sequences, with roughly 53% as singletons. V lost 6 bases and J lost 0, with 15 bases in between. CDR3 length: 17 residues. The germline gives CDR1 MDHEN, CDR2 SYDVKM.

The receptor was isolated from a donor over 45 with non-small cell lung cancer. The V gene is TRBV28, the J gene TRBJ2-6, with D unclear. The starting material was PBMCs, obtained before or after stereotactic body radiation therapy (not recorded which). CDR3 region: CASRPPSGSSGANVLTF. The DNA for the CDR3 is TGTGCCAGCAGGCCTCCTTCGGGCAGCTCTGGGGCCAACGTCCTGACTTTC.